A single sample is the source of the 8 T cell receptor beta chains below, sequenced in a study of cytomegalovirus exposure and HLA in healthy donors. PCR primers comprised 60 Vbeta and 13 Jbeta primers. Some clones are missing from TCRdb's copy, which holds only in-frame ones; the method was immunoSEQ multiplex PCR. The sample has more than 95,000 clones; roughly 80% are singletons. Sequencing used PBMCs. These TCRs come from a man aged 50 to 59 in good health and CMV-seropositive.

CDR3 residues: CASSTGTGQETQYF. CDR3 coding DNA: TGTGCCAGCTCAACCGGGACAGGTCAAGAGACCCAGTACTTC. This chain connects TRBV6-5 to TRBJ2-5; 8 bases match TRBD1. Trimming at V came to 8 bases and at J to 2 bases, leaving 7 bases not matched to a gene. The germline V gene encodes CDR1 MNHEY and CDR2 SVGAGI. The CDR3 length is 14 residues.

On this clone itself: It is likely a read error: a sequence one base away is far more abundant. This rearrangement joins TRBV9 to TRBJ1-1; possible D gene TRBD1, 6 bases. CDR3 size: 14 residues. Germline CDR1 is SGDLS and CDR2 is YYNGEE. Deletions cut 4 bases from V and 0 bases from J, with 10 bases between. The CDR3 here is CASSRQAMNTEAFF. CDR3 DNA: TGTGCCAGCAGCCGACAGGCTATGAACACTGAAGCTTTCTTT.

The chain uses TRBV7-2 and TRBJ2-2, with TRBD2 matching 13 bases. Per germline, CDR1 SGHTA and CDR2 FQGNSA. The junction had 6 bases not matched to a gene; V was cut back by 5 bases and J by 0 bases. This CDR3 region has 18 residues. CDR3 nucleotide sequence: TGTGCCAGCAGCACCGGACTAGCGGGGGCCGCGAACACCGGGGAGCTGTTTTTT. Translated: CASSTGLAGAANTGELFF.

The rearrangement uses TRBV5-1 and TRBJ2-1; 8 bases are shared with TRBD2. J gave up 0 bases and V 5 bases, and 4 bases lay outside the gene matches. This CDR3 region has 15 residues. Germline V gene sequence: CDR1 SGHRS, CDR2 YFSETQ. Here the CDR3 DNA reads TGCGCCAGCAGTTTAAGCGGGAGCTCCTACAATGAGCAGTTCTTC. This translates into CASSLSGSSYNEQFF.

This clone was counted between two and nine times. The genes are TRBV7-2 and TRBJ1-6; D remains unclear. CDR1 is SGHTA, CDR2 FQGNSA, per germline. The CDR3 contains 15 residues. Trimming left V 4 bases short and J 10 bases short, with 17 bases between. The DNA of the CDR3 is TGTGCCAGCAGCTCCCTAGCCGGAAAGGGATCACCCCTCCACTTT. Translation: CASSSLAGKGSPLHF.

V gene TRBV4-2 combines with J gene TRBJ2-1; D is undetermined. Germline V gene lookup returns CDR1 LGHNA and CDR2 YNFKEQ. Deletions cut 0 bases from V and 7 bases from J, with 16 bases between. CDR3 length: 16 residues. DNA of the CDR3: TGTGCCAGCAGCCAAGATCGCCAGTGGAGAGTGAATGAGCAGTTCTTC. It yields the protein CASSQDRQWRVNEQFF.

In its sample, this clone was seen a few times. V is TRBV4-1 and J is TRBJ1-5, with 7 bases that match TRBD1. J was trimmed by 7 bases and V by 4 bases; bases with no gene match: 10. The CDR3 extends over 15 amino acids. CDR1 and CDR2 from the germline V gene are MGHRA and YSYEKL. The CDR3 spells CASSPGTVEDQPQHF. The CDR3, as DNA: TGCGCCAGCAGCCCGGGGACAGTCGAAGACCAGCCCCAGCATTTT.

The V gene is TRBV28, the J gene TRBJ2-1; tentatively, D is TRBD1 (6 bases). This CDR3 is built from 16 residues. The V end was cut by 7 bases, the J end by 14 bases, with 30 bases between. Germline assignment: CDR1 MDHEN and CDR2 SYDVKM. The CDR3 loop reads CASTPDPARTAIKEFF. In DNA form, the CDR3 reads TGTGCCAGCACCCCCGACCCGGCAAGGACAGCGATTAAGGAGTTCTTC.